The 16 T cell receptor beta chains presented below share a single source sample, sequenced in a study of T cell responses to AZD1222 COVID-19 vaccine. This table comes from immunoSEQ multiplex PCR, and its TCRdb copy is limited to in-frame clones, with some not included. The top ten hold 20% of the sample, which has some 60,000 clones, 70% to 85% seen once. Here the sequenced sample was peripheral blood, taken on day 0 of AZD1222 vaccination. These receptor sequences come from an adult in good health.

In this sample, this clone turned up once. V gene TRBV28 combines with J gene TRBJ1-5; D remains ambiguous. Germline V CDR1 and CDR2: MDHEN, SYDVKM. The CDR3 spans 12 residues. Trimming removed 6 bases at V and 3 bases at J, with 6 bases between. The CDR3 bases are TGTGCCAGCAGACTCACCAATCAGCCCCAGCATTTT. Residues: CASRLTNQPQHF.

The chain joins TRBV3-1 (or the pseudogene TRBV3-2) to TRBJ2-1, with 12 bases aligning to TRBD2. This CDR3 is built from 17 residues. Germline values: CDR1 LGHDT, CDR2 YNNKEL (reference sequence). Trimming removed 5 bases from V and 5 bases from J; junction bases left unmatched: 10. The CDR3 DNA follows: TGTGCCAGCAGCGGGGGGGGACTAGCGGGCGGACACAATGAGCAGTTCTTC. Its translation: CASSGGGLAGGHNEQFF.

V is TRBV12-5 and J is TRBJ2-1; weak D call: TRBD1 (6 bases). Trimming removed 5 bases at V and 2 bases at J, with 10 bases between. CDR3 length: 14 residues. Germline CDR1 and CDR2: LGHNT and FRNRAP. CDR3 sequence (DNA): TGTGCTAGTGGTCGACAGGTCACCTACAATGAGCAGTTCTTC. Protein sequence: CASGRQVTYNEQFF.

This clone occurred once. This chain joins TRBV7-6 and TRBJ2-3, with D possibly matching TRBD1 (7 bases). The CDR3 is made up of 15 amino acids. The germline V gene has CDR1 SGHVS and CDR2 FNYEAQ. Trimming pared 6 bases from V and 2 bases from J, leaving 15 bases between. The CDR3 DNA follows: TGTGCCAGCAGTCGAGCAGGGGGGAACACAGATACGCAGTATTTT. The encoded protein is CASSRAGGNTDTQYF.

This chain links TRBV7-3 with TRBJ2-2, with TRBD2 matching 7 bases. The CDR3 runs 15 residues. Germline CDR1 is SGHTA and CDR2 is FQGTGA. The V segment lost 0 bases and the J segment 6 bases; nucleotides outside the gene matches: 4. This CDR3 reads CASSLTGGTAGELFF. In DNA, the CDR3 is TGTGCCAGCAGCTTAACGGGAGGGACCGCCGGGGAGCTGTTTTTT.

This chain joins TRBV5-1 and TRBJ1-3; 9 positions match TRBD1. The CDR3 has 17 residues. The germline CDR1 and CDR2 sequences are SGHRS and YFSETQ. The V segment lost 2 bases and the J segment 0 bases; nucleotides outside the gene matches: 6. CDR3 region: CASSLGTGFYSGNTIYF. The CDR3 nucleotides read TGCGCCAGCAGCTTAGGGACAGGGTTTTACTCTGGAAACACCATATATTTT.

DNA for the CDR3: TGTGCCAGCAGCTTAAATGCACCCGCGAACACCGGGGAGCTGTTTTTT. Amino acid sequence: CASSLNAPANTGELFF. This chain links TRBV7-3 with TRBJ2-2; D gene uncertain. CDR1 SGHTA and CDR2 FQGTGA come from the germline V gene. This CDR3 comprises 16 residues. V was shortened by 1 base and J by 0 bases, with 9 bases between the two germline ends.

V is TRBV7-8 and J is TRBJ2-3; TRBD1 matches 7 bases. The ends lost 5 bases at V and 2 bases at J; junction bases unmatched: 13. CDR1 and CDR2 (germline): SGHVS, FQNEAQ. The length of the CDR3 is 17 residues. The CDR3 DNA sequence: TGTGCCAGCAGCCCAATGACAGGGTTCCCCAACACAGATACGCAGTATTTT. It yields the protein CASSPMTGFPNTDTQYF. Supplemented by reference TRBV7-8 and TRBJ2-3, the full variable domain reads GAGVSQSPRYKVAKRGQDVALRCDPISGHVSLFWYQQALGQGPEFLTYFQNEAQLDKSGLPSDRFFAERPEGSVSTLKIQRTQQEDSAVYLCASSPMTGFPNTDTQYFGPGTRLTVL.

This sequence joins TRBV6-2 or TRBV6-3 and TRBJ1-1; D unresolved. The V end lost 6 bases, the J end lost 4 bases, and 15 bases lay between the germline ends. Per the germline V gene, CDR1 is MNHEY and CDR2 is SVGEGT. The length of the CDR3 is 14 residues. CDR3 sequence: CASRYRVGPTEAFF. The CDR3 region has the DNA TGTGCCAGCAGGTACAGAGTTGGGCCCACTGAAGCTTTCTTT.

The gene calls are TRBV11-1 and TRBJ2-3, with TRBD1 matching 7 bases. Germline V lookup: CDR1 SGHAT, CDR2 FQDESV (reference sequence). Trimming took 1 base from V and 3 from J; bases not matched to a gene: 1. The CDR3 sequence is 14 residues long. In DNA form, the CDR3 reads TGTGCCAGCAGCTTAGGGGACAGTACAGATACGCAGTATTTT. Translating it yields CASSLGDSTDTQYF.

The rearrangement joins TRBV4-1 to TRBJ1-5; weak D call: TRBD1 (5 bases). The ends were cut back, 4 bases at V and 2 bases at J, with 15 bases in the middle. The CDR3 sequence is 16 residues long. CDR1 is MGHRA and CDR2 is YSYEKL in the germline V gene. In DNA, the CDR3 is TGCGCCAGCAGCCTAACCGGAAGGGGTCGCAATCAGCCCCAGCATTTT. Its protein product is CASSLTGRGRNQPQHF.

The J gene is TRBJ2-2, the V gene TRBV3-1 (or the pseudogene TRBV3-2); D might be TRBD2 (6 bases). The CDR3 has 17 residues. V was trimmed by 0 bases and J by 3 bases, leaving 14 bases between them. Germline CDR1 and CDR2: LGHDT and YNNKEL (reference sequence). The chain's CDR3 is CASSQDKQSGDTGELFF. The CDR3 DNA follows: TGTGCCAGCAGCCAAGATAAGCAATCGGGGGACACCGGGGAGCTGTTTTTT.

The V gene is TRBV11-3, the J gene TRBJ2-1, with 9 bases lining up with TRBD1. The CDR3 loop spans 14 amino acids. Germline V gives CDR1 SGHNT, CDR2 YENEEA. V was pared by 3 bases and J by 5 bases, with 2 bases of the junction left unmatched. CDR3 protein: CASSFGTGNNEQFF. DNA for the CDR3: TGTGCCAGCAGCTTTGGGACAGGGAACAATGAGCAGTTCTTC.

The V gene is TRBV19, the J gene TRBJ1-6; 9 nucleotides line up with TRBD1. This CDR3 comprises 14 residues. V was pared by 4 bases and J by 10 bases, with 5 bases of the junction left unmatched. The germline V gene has CDR1 LNHDA and CDR2 SQIVND (reference sequence). DNA for the CDR3: TGTGCCAGTAGTACCGGGACAGGGCAATCACCCCTCCACTTT. It encodes CASSTGTGQSPLHF.

This clone was counted a single time. The chain joins TRBV5-6 to TRBJ2-3, with 7 positions matching TRBD1. V trimming: 1 base; J trimming: 2 bases; junction bases outside the gene matches: 10. Germline CDR1 reads SGHDT; CDR2 reads YYEEEE. The CDR3 extends over 17 amino acids. The CDR3: CASSLWSGTDNTDTQYF. The CDR3 DNA reads TGTGCCAGCAGCTTGTGGTCCGGGACAGATAACACAGATACGCAGTATTTT.

The chain links TRBV5-1 to TRBJ2-3, with 7 bases that match TRBD1. The J segment lost 1 base and the V segment lost 4 bases, leaving 9 bases of the junction unmatched. The CDR3 has 16 residues. Germline CDR1 SGHRS, CDR2 YFSETQ. The chain's CDR3 is CASSQPRQGGTDTQYF. The CDR3 region has the DNA TGCGCCAGCAGCCAACCCCGACAGGGAGGCACAGATACGCAGTATTTT.